One and the same sample provided the 28 T cell receptor beta chains below, sequenced in a study of blood T cell repertoires in COVID-19. Using immunoSEQ multiplex PCR, the repertoire was profiled, and TCRdb retains in-frame clones only, with some absent. This sample carries more than 200,000 clones, more than 75% of them seen once, and the ten largest clones take roughly 1.6%. The sequencing input was PBMCs or T cells enriched from blood (not recorded which). These receptors all stem from a woman in her forties or fifties who had recovered from COVID-19.

V and J are TRBV14 and TRBJ1-5; D is uncertain. From germline, CDR1 is SGHDN and CDR2 FVKESK. This CDR3 region has 15 residues. Trimming stripped 3 bases from V and 1 base from J, with 10 bases between. CDR3 sequence (DNA): TGTGCCAGCAGCCAGCGGCAGAGGAGCAATCAGCCCCAGCATTTT. Protein: CASSQRQRSNQPQHF.

This rearrangement joins TRBV27 to TRBJ1-1; a weak D match, TRBD1 (6 bases). CDR3 length: 12 amino acids. Germline CDR1 MNHEY, CDR2 SMNVEV (reference sequence). Between the trimmed V and J ends, which lost 6 bases and 8 bases, there was a span of 13 bases. Here the CDR3 DNA reads TGTGCCAGCAGAGGGGGGGCGCGGGAAGCTTTCTTT. Its translation: CASRGGAREAFF.

This chain joins TRBV19 and TRBJ2-7; 13 positions match TRBD2. The CDR3 consists of 15 residues. The V and J ends lost 4 bases and 3 bases, in that order; junction bases with no gene match: 3. Looked up from germline, CDR1 is LNHDA and CDR2 is SQIVND (reference sequence). The CDR3 DNA reads TGTGCCAGTAGTAGAGGGACTAGCGGGGTCTACGAGCAGTACTTC. This sequence encodes CASSRGTSGVYEQYF. Complete variable domain (other parts from reference TRBV19 and TRBJ2-7): DGGITQSPKYLFRKEGQNVTLSCEQNLNHDAMYWYRQDPGQGLRLIYYSQIVNDFQKGDIAEGYSVSREKKESFPLTVTSAQKNPTAFYLCASSRGTSGVYEQYFGPGTRLTVT.

This chain connects TRBV11-2 to TRBJ2-3; D is unclear. The DNA end is a closer match to TRBJ1-3, so the J assignment may be wrong. This CDR3 has 13 residues. Germline assignment: CDR1 SGHAT and CDR2 FQNNGV. DNA for the CDR3: TGTGCCAGCAGCGCACGGACTAGCGGGGTCATATATTTT. It yields the protein CASSARTSGVIYF.

J is TRBJ2-7 and V is TRBV7-9; 9 bases line up with TRBD1. After removal of 5 bases from V and 5 bases from J, the junction contained 10 bases not matched to a gene. The CDR3 runs 15 residues. The germline V gene has CDR1 SEHNR and CDR2 FQNEAQ (reference sequence). CDR3 nucleotides: TGTGCCAGCAGCCTACTAGGGACAGGGTCCCACGAGCAGTACTTC. Translating it yields CASSLLGTGSHEQYF.

V usage is TRBV19 and J usage is TRBJ2-3, with TRBD1 identical over 9 bases. With V trimmed by 7 bases and J by 2 bases, 13 bases remained unmatched. The germline V gene encodes CDR1 LNHDA and CDR2 SQIVND (reference sequence). This CDR3 spans 17 amino acids. CDR3 nucleotide sequence: TGTGCCAGTACCGATACCCCGGACAGGGGATTCACAGATACGCAGTATTTT. This sequence encodes CASTDTPDRGFTDTQYF.

This clone occurred a few times. The chain joins TRBV30 to TRBJ2-4, with 10 positions matching TRBD2. Trimming cost V 0 bases and J 3 bases; bases outside gene matches: 8. CDR3 length equals 17 residues. CDR1 is GTSNPN, CDR2 SVGIG, per germline (reference sequence). CDR3 DNA: TGTGCCTGGAGTGTATCTAGCGGGAGTTTTGGCAAAAACATTCAGTACTTC. As protein: CAWSVSSGSFGKNIQYF.

The chain carries TRBV19 and TRBJ2-7, with 10 bases that match TRBD2. The CDR3 runs 14 residues. The V gene's germline CDR1 is LNHDA and CDR2 SQIVND (reference sequence). Unmatched junction bases numbered 4, after V lost 5 bases and J lost 3 bases. CDR3 bases: TGTGCCAGTAGTGGGGCTAGCGGGAGCTACGAGCAGTACTTC. Translation: CASSGASGSYEQYF.

Here the CDR3 DNA reads TGTGCCAGCAGCCAATGGGACTCGCAAGAGACCCAGTACTTC. Translated, it gives CASSQWDSQETQYF. The chain uses TRBV3-1 (or the pseudogene TRBV3-2) and TRBJ2-5; weak D call: TRBD2 (6 bases). V lost 2 bases to trimming and J lost 2 bases, with 9 bases between them. The CDR3 is 14 amino acids. Germline V CDR1 and CDR2: LGHDT, YNNKEL (reference sequence).

The genes are TRBV28 and TRBJ1-2, with D tentatively TRBD1 (5 bases). CDR1 and CDR2 (germline): MDHEN, SYDVKM. The CDR3 contains 16 residues. V dropped 9 bases and J dropped 5 bases, with 25 bases sitting between them. The CDR3 coding sequence is TGTGCCAGTTCGGGAGTCAGCGGGGCCCGGGATTATGGCTACACCTTC. It translates to CASSGVSGARDYGYTF.

The rearrangement uses TRBV29-1 and TRBJ2-2, with D maybe TRBD2 (5 bases). V was shortened by 6 bases and J by 2 bases, with 10 bases between the two germline ends. Germline loops: CDR1 SQVTM, CDR2 ANQGSEA. The CDR3 is made up of 13 amino acids. CDR3 nucleotides: TGCAGCGTCGCCAGCGGTAACACCGGGGAGCTGTTTTTT. Residues: CSVASGNTGELFF.

The CDR3 spells CASSQEPGTAGNTIYF. In DNA, the CDR3 is TGCGCCAGCAGCCAAGAACCCGGGACAGCAGGAAACACCATATATTTT. This chain joins TRBV4-1 and TRBJ1-3; TRBD1 matches 7 bases. Per germline, CDR1 MGHRA and CDR2 YSYEKL. The CDR3 spans 16 residues. V lost 0 bases to trimming and J lost 4 bases; unmatched junction nucleotides: 6.

The chain has TRBV7-3 and TRBJ2-1; 14 positions agree with TRBD2. Germline CDR1 and CDR2: SGHTA and FQGTGA. The V gene end was trimmed by 2 bases and the J gene end by 5 bases; junction bases not matched to a gene: 11. CDR3 length equals 19 residues. CDR3 DNA: TGTGCCAGCAGCTTATTCCCCCCTAGACTAGCGGGAGGGCACAATGAGCAGTTCTTC. Protein sequence: CASSLFPPRLAGGHNEQFF.

Many counts were recorded for this clone. This sequence joins TRBV5-6 and TRBJ2-7, with TRBD2 identical over 7 bases. The germline V gene has CDR1 SGHDT and CDR2 YYEEEE. The CDR3 is made up of 15 amino acids. V shed 0 bases and J 3 bases; nucleotides not matched to a gene: 6. The CDR3 reads CASSLGSGTIYEQYF. The CDR3 coding sequence is TGTGCCAGCAGCTTGGGAAGCGGGACGATCTACGAGCAGTACTTC.

This rearrangement joins TRBV4-3 to TRBJ2-5; D not resolved. Between the trimmed V and J ends, which lost 1 base and 3 bases, there was a span of 9 bases. The CDR3 is made up of 14 amino acids. Per the germline V gene, CDR1 is LGHNA and CDR2 is YSLEER. The CDR3 sequence is CASSQGFAEETQYF. Written as DNA, the CDR3 is TGCGCCAGCAGCCAAGGGTTTGCGGAAGAGACCCAGTACTTC.

Only one count was recorded for this clone. This chain connects TRBV4-1 to TRBJ2-2; 11 positions agree with TRBD2. Germline-derived CDR1 and CDR2 are MGHRA and YSYEKL. Trimming at V came to 0 bases and at J to 6 bases, leaving 3 bases not matched to a gene. CDR3 length: 16 residues. The CDR3 DNA follows: TGCGCCAGCAGCCAAGAGCTAGCGGGAGGCTCCGGGGAGCTGTTTTTT. Protein: CASSQELAGGSGELFF.

Only one count was recorded for this clone. V is TRBV7-3 and J is TRBJ1-1, with D unresolved. The germline V gene encodes CDR1 SGHTA and CDR2 FQGTGA. CDR3 length: 12 residues. Trimming left V 4 bases short and J 8 bases short, with 11 bases between. The CDR3 spells CASSSLAGEAFF. For the CDR3, the DNA is TGTGCCAGCAGCTCCTTAGCTGGGGAAGCTTTCTTT.

The V and J genes are TRBV2 and TRBJ2-1; TRBD2 aligns across 9 bases. The germline gives CDR1 SNHLY, CDR2 FYNNEI. J lost 6 bases, V lost 6 bases, and 6 bases had no gene match. The CDR3 is made up of 14 amino acids. CDR3 DNA: TGTGCCAGCAGAGATTGGACTAGCGTCAATGAGCAGTTCTTC. Translation gives CASRDWTSVNEQFF. The complete variable domain, with remaining parts taken from reference TRBV2 and TRBJ2-1, reads EPEVTQTPSHQVTQMGQEVILRCVPISNHLYFYWYRQILGQKVEFLVSFYNNEISEKSEIFDDQFSVERPDGSNFTLKIRSTKLEDSAMYFCASRDWTSVNEQFFGPGTRLTVL.

V gene TRBV27 combines with J gene TRBJ1-1; 7 nucleotides agree with TRBD1. CDR1 is MNHEY and CDR2 is SMNVEV in the germline V gene (reference sequence). CDR3 length: 15 residues. Unmatched junction bases numbered 10, after V lost 5 bases and J lost 4 bases. CDR3 region: CASSPTGAASTEAFF. The CDR3 DNA follows: TGTGCCAGCAGTCCCACAGGGGCCGCCAGCACTGAAGCTTTCTTT.

The chain is built from TRBV6-4 and TRBJ2-2; possibly TRBD2 for D (5 bases). There are 15 residues in the CDR3. V lost 3 bases, J lost 4 bases, and 12 bases lay in between. Germline V gene lookup returns CDR1 MRHNA and CDR2 SNTAGT. This CDR3 reads CASSERSGSTGELFF. For the CDR3, the DNA is TGTGCCAGCAGTGAAAGGTCGGGGAGCACCGGGGAGCTGTTTTTT.

This rearrangement joins TRBV5-1 to TRBJ2-7; no definite D call. The CDR3 extends over 12 amino acids. V gave up 5 bases and J gave up 6 bases, with 12 bases separating them. Germline V CDR1 and CDR2: SGHRS, YFSETQ. The CDR3, as DNA: TGCGCCAGCAGGGGCCCTTCAGGCGAGCAGTACTTC. Its translation: CASRGPSGEQYF.

This chain connects TRBV2 to TRBJ1-1; 7 nucleotides align to TRBD1. CDR3 length: 14 residues. Unmatched junction bases numbered 3, after V lost 0 bases and J lost 5 bases. Germline V lookup: CDR1 SNHLY, CDR2 FYNNEI. CDR3 nucleotide sequence: TGTGCCAGCAGTGAAGCTGCAGGGGGTACTGAAGCTTTCTTT. Amino acid sequence: CASSEAAGGTEAFF.

This clone was seen a handful of times. The chain has TRBV3-1 (or the pseudogene TRBV3-2) and TRBJ2-1; TRBD2 aligns across 13 bases. This CDR3 has 16 amino acids. The germline gives CDR1 LGHDT, CDR2 YNNKEL (reference sequence). Trimming at V came to 4 bases and at J to 7 bases, leaving 7 bases not matched to a gene. Here the CDR3 DNA reads TGTGCCAGCAGCCTCTCCGGGACTAGCGGGGAGAATGAGCAGTTCTTC. Protein sequence: CASSLSGTSGENEQFF.

The gene calls are TRBV3-1 (or the pseudogene TRBV3-2) and TRBJ2-4; TRBD1 matches at 7 bases. V shed 1 base and J 5 bases; nucleotides not matched to a gene: 5. The CDR3 spans 15 residues. Germline V gives CDR1 LGHDT, CDR2 YNNKEL (reference sequence). In nucleotides, the CDR3 is TGTGCCAGCAGCCAAGGACAGGGAAGCCAAAACATTCAGTACTTC. Its protein product is CASSQGQGSQNIQYF.

Note on this clone: This sample also contains other DNA sequences that code for the same CDR3. This sequence joins TRBV9 and TRBJ1-1; 10 nucleotides match TRBD1. CDR1 and CDR2 (germline): SGDLS, YYNGEE. This CDR3 spans 14 amino acids. V gave up 4 bases and J gave up 2 bases; unmatched junction bases: 2. The CDR3 nucleotides read TGTGCCAGCAGCCGGACAGGGGGAAACACTGAAGCTTTCTTT. Its translation is CASSRTGGNTEAFF.

The chain combines TRBV6-5 with TRBJ2-7; 9 nucleotides match TRBD2. Germline values: CDR1 MNHEY, CDR2 SVGAGI. This CDR3 comprises 14 residues. V trimming: 11 bases; J trimming: 0 bases; junction bases outside the gene matches: 8. The CDR3 DNA follows: TGTGCCGTGACAGAAGCGGGAGGCTCCTACGAGCAGTACTTC. It yields the protein CAVTEAGGSYEQYF.

The chain couples TRBV11-2 to TRBJ2-2; 10 nucleotides agree with TRBD2. Germline V gives CDR1 SGHAT, CDR2 FQNNGV. Trimming at V came to 5 bases and at J to 5 bases, leaving 8 bases not matched to a gene. The CDR3 is 16 amino acids. This chain's CDR3 is CASSLLAGIRTGELFF. CDR3 DNA: TGTGCCAGCAGCCTACTAGCGGGAATTAGGACCGGGGAGCTGTTTTTT.

This clone came up once. The rearrangement links TRBV20-1 to TRBJ1-1; D is uncertain. Trimming took 3 bases from V and 4 from J, leaving 12 bases between them. The CDR3 contains 13 residues. The V gene's germline CDR1 is DFQATT and CDR2 SNEGSKA (reference sequence). Here the CDR3 reads CSASRGEGTEAFF. The CDR3 DNA reads TGCAGTGCTAGTCGGGGTGAAGGCACTGAAGCTTTCTTT.